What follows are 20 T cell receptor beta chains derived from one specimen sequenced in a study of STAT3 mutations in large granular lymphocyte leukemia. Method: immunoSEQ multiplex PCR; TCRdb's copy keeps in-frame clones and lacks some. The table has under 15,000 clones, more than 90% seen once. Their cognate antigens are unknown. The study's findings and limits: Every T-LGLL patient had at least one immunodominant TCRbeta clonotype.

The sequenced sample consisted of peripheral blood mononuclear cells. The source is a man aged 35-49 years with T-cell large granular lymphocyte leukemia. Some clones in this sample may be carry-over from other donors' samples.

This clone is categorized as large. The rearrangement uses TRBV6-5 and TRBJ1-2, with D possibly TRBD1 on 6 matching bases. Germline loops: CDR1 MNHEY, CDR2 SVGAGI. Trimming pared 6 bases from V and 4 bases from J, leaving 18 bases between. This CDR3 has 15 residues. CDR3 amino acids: CASSYATGTSYGYTF. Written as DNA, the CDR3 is TGTGCCAGCAGCTATGCCACCGGGACATCCTATGGCTACACCTTC.

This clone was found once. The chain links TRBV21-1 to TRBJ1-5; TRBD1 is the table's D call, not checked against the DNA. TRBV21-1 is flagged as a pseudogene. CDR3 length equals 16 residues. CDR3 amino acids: CASSKGMGQGWQPQHF. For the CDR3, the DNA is TGTGCCAGCAGCAAAGGCATGGGACAGGGATGGCAGCCCCAGCATTTT.

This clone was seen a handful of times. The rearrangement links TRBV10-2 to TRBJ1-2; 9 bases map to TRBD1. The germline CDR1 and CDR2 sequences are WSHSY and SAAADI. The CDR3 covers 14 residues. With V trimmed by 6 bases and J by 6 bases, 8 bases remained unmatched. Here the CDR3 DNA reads TGCGCCAGCAGCGCGGACAGGGGCCTTAATGGCTACACCTTC. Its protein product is CASSADRGLNGYTF.

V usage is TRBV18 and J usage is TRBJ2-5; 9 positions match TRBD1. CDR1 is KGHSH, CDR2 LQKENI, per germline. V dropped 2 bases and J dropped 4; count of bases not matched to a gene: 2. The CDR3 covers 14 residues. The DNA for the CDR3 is TGTGCCAGCTCACCAGACAGGGGGAGAGAGACCCAGTACTTC. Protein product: CASSPDRGRETQYF.

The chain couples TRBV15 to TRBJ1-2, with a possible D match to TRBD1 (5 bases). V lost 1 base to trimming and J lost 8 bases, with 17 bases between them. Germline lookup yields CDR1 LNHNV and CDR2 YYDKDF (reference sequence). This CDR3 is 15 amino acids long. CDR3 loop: CATSRGGTTLEGYTF. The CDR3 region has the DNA TGTGCCACCAGCAGAGGAGGGACTACGCTGGAGGGCTACACCTTC. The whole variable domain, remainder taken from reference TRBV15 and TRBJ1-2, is DAMVIQNPRYQVTQFGKPVTLSCSQTLNHNVMYWYQQKSSQAPKLLFHYYDKDFNNEADTPDNFQSRRPNTSFCFLDIRSPGLGDTAMYLCATSRGGTTLEGYTFGSGTRLTVV.

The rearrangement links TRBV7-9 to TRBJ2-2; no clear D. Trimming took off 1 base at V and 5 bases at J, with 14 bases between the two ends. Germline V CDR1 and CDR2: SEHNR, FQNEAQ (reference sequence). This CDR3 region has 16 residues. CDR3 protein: CASSLVAGGGTGELFF. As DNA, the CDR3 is TGTGCCAGCAGCTTAGTGGCAGGCGGTGGAACCGGGGAGCTGTTTTTT.

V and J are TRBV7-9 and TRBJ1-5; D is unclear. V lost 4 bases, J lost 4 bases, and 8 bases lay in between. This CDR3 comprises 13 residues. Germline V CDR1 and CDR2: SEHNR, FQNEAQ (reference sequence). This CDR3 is CASSYGLNQPQHF. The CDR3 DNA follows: TGTGCCAGCAGCTACGGGTTGAATCAGCCCCAGCATTTT.

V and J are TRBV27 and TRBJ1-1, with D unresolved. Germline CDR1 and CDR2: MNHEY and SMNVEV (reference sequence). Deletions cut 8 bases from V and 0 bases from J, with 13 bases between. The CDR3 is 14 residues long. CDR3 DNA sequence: TGTGCCAGCGGGCCCGGCCTAATGAACACTGAAGCTTTCTTT. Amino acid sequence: CASGPGLMNTEAFF.

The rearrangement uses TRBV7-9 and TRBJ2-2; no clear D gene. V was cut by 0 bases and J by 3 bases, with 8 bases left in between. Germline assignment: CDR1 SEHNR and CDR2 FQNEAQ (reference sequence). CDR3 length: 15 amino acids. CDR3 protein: CASSLALGYTGELFF. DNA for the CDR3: TGTGCCAGCAGCTTAGCGCTTGGTTACACCGGGGAGCTGTTTTTT. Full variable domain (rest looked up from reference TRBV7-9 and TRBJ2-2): DTGVSQNPRHKITKRGQNVTFRCDPISEHNRLYWYRQTLGQGPEFLTYFQNEAQLEKSRLLSDRFSAERPKGSFSTLEIQRTEQGDSAMYLCASSLALGYTGELFFGEGSRLTVL.

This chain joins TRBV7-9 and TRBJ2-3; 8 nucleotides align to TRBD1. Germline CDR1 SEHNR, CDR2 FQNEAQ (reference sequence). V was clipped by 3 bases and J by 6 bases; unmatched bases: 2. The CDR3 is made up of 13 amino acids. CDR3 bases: TGTGCCAGCAGCTTCCAGGGGGCGGATACGCAGTATTTT. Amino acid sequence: CASSFQGADTQYF. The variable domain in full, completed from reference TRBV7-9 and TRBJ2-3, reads DTGVSQNPRHKITKRGQNVTFRCDPISEHNRLYWYRQTLGQGPEFLTYFQNEAQLEKSRLLSDRFSAERPKGSFSTLEIQRTEQGDSAMYLCASSFQGADTQYFGPGTRLTVL.

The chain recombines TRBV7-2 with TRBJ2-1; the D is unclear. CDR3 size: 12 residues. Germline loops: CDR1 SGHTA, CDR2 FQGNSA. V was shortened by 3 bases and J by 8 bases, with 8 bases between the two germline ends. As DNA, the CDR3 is TGTGCCAGCAGCTTTTATTCTGATGAGCAGTTCTTC. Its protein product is CASSFYSDEQFF.

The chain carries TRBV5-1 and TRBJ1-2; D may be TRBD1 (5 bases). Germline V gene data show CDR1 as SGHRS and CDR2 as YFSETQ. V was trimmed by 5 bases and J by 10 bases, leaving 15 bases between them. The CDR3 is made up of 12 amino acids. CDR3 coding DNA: TGCGCCAGCAGGGTAGGGGCCGATGACTACACCTTC. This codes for CASRVGADDYTF.

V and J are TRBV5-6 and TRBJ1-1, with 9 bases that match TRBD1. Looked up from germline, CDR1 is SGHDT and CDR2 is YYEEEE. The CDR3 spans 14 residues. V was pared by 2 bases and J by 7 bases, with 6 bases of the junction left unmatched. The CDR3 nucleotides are TGTGCCAGCAGCTTAGGGACAGGGCCGGGTGAAGCTTTCTTT. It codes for CASSLGTGPGEAFF.

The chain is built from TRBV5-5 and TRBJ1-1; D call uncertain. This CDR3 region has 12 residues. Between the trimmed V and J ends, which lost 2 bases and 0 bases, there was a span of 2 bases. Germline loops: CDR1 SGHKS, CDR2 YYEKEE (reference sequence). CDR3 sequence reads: CASSLLNTEAFF. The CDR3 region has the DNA TGTGCCAGCAGCTTACTGAACACTGAAGCTTTCTTT.

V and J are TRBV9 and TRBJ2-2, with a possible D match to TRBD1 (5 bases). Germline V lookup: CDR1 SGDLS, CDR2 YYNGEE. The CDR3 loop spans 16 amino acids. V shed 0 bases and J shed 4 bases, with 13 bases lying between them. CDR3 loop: CASSVGLGVITGELFF. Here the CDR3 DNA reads TGTGCCAGCAGCGTAGGTCTAGGGGTGATCACCGGGGAGCTGTTTTTT.

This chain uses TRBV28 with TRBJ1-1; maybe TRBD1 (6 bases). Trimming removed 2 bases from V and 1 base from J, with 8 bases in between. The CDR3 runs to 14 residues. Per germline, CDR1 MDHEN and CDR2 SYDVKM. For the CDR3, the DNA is TGTGCCAGCAGTTTACAGGGGACGAACACTGAAGCTTTCTTT. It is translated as CASSLQGTNTEAFF.

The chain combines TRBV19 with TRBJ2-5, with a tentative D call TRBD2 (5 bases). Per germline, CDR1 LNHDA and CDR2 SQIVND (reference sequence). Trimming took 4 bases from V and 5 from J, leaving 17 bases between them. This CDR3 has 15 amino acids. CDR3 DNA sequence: TGTGCCAGTAGTACTGCTATGAGGGCTGGGGAGACCCAGTACTTC. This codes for CASSTAMRAGETQYF.

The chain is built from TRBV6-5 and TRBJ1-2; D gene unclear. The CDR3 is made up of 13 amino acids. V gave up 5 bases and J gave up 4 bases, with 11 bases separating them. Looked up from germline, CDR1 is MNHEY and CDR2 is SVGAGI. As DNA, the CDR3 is TGTGCCAGCAGTGTAACAGTCTTCTATGGCTACACCTTC. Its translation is CASSVTVFYGYTF.

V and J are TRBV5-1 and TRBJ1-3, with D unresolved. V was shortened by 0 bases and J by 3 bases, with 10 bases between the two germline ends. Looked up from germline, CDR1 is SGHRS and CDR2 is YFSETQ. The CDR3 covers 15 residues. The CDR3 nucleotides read TGCGCCAGCAGCTTGGACTCAGCCCGTGGAAACACCATATATTTT. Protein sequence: CASSLDSARGNTIYF.

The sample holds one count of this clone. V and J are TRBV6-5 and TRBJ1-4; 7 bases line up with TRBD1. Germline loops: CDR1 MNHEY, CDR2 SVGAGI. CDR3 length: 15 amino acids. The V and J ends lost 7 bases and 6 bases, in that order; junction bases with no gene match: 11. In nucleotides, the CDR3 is TGTGCCAGCACCCCACTTGGCAGGGGGTATGAAAAACTGTTTTTT. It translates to CASTPLGRGYEKLFF.